A selection of T cell receptor beta chains follows, all from one sample in a study of control samples from healthy donors and cancer patients. This table comes from immunoSEQ multiplex PCR, and its TCRdb copy is limited to in-frame clones, with some not included. The repertoire holds 150,000 to 200,000 clones, with 75% to 95% as singletons. Sequencing used blood. These receptors originate from a woman aged 25 to 39 in good health. Each CDR3 is given with its conserved first and last residue. D genes are given only for firm matches. Expanded clones get a size class; other rows say once, few or many, or leave the size out.

NA NA TRBJ1-2 TRBV30 TGTGCCTGGGGGACTATCTCTAACTATGGCTACACCTTC CAWGTISNYGYTF
TRBD2 NA TRBJ2-5 TRBV7-2 TGTGCCAGCAGCTTAGCGCTAGCGGGAGGAGAGACCCAGTACTTC CASSLALAGGETQYF
TRBD2 once TRBJ2-1 TRBV18 TGTGCCAGCTCACCAGGGGGACTAGGGTACAATGAGCAGTTCTTC CASSPGGLGYNEQFF
TRBD1 once TRBJ2-7 TRBV7-2 TGTGCCAGCAGCTCCACCCGACAGGGCTACGAGCAGTACTTC CASSSTRQGYEQYF
NA NA TRBJ1-1 TRBV5-1 TGCGCCAGCAGCGTCGATCGGAACACTGAAGCTTTCTTT CASSVDRNTEAFF
TRBD1 NA TRBJ2-5 TRBV4-1 TGCGCCAGCAGCCAGCGCTCGGGACAGAAAGAGACCCAGTACTTC CASSQRSGQKETQYF
TRBD1 NA TRBJ1-5 TRBV7-2 TGTGCCAGCAGCGACAGGGTCAATCAGCCCCAGCATTTT CASSDRVNQPQHF
TRBD1 NA TRBJ1-2 TRBV7-2 TGTGCCAGCAGCACGAAAGGACAGGGCTACTATGGCTACACCTTC CASSTKGQGYYGYTF
TRBD1 once TRBJ2-5 TRBV6-4 TGTGCCAGCAGTGACGGGACAGGGGTAGAGACCCAGTACTTC CASSDGTGVETQYF
TRBD1 NA TRBJ1-5 TRBV28 TGTGCCAGCAGTAGGACAGGGAACAATCAGCCCCAGCATTTT CASSRTGNNQPQHF
NA NA TRBJ1-2 TRBV10-2 TGCGCCAGCAGTGAGCTTCAGGGTGGCTACACCTTC CASSELQGGYTF
NA NA TRBJ2-1 TRBV12-3/TRBV12-4 TGTGCCAGCAGTTTAGCGATGTTAAATGAGCAGTTCTTC CASSLAMLNEQFF
NA NA TRBJ1-6 TRBV13 TGTGCCAGCAGTCCCGGGACTATTAATTCACCCCTCCACTTT CASSPGTINSPLHF
NA once TRBJ2-2 TRBV2 TGTGCCAGCAGTGGGGCAGGTGTCGGGGAGCTGTTTTTT CASSGAGVGELFF
NA NA TRBJ1-4 TRBV7-6 TGTGCCAGCAGACCCGGGACGCAGAATGAAAAACTGTTTTTT CASRPGTQNEKLFF